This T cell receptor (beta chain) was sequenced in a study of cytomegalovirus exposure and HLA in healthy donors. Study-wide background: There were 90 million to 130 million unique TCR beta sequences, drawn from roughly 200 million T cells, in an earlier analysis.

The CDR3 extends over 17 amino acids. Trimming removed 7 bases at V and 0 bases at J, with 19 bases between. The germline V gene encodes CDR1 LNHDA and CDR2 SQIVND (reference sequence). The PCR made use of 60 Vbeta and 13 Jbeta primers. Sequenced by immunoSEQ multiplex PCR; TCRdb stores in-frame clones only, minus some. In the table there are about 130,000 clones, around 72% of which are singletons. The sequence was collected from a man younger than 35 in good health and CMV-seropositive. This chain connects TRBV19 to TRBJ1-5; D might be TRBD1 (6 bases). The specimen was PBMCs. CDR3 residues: CASTLFRDKYSNQPQHF. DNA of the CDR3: TGTGCCAGTACCTTATTCCGGGACAAATATAGCAATCAGCCCCAGCATTTT.